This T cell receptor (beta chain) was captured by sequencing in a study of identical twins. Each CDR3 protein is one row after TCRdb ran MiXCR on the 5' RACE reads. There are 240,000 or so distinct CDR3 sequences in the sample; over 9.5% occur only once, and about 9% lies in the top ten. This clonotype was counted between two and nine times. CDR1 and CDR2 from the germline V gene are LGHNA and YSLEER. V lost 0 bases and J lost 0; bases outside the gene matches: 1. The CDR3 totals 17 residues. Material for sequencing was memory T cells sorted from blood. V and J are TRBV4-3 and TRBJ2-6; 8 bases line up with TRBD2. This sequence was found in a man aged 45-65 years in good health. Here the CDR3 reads CASSQDAGGSGANVLTF. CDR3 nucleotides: TGCGCCAGCAGCCAAGATGCGGGGGGCTCTGGGGCCAACGTCCTGACTTTC.